Listed below are T cell receptor beta chains from one sample, sequenced in a study of control samples from healthy donors and cancer patients. TCRdb's table, derived via immunoSEQ multiplex PCR, lists solely in-frame clones and lacks some. The data contain 150,000 to 200,000 clones, around 94% of them singletons. The source material was blood. The source is a woman younger than 35 in good health. Each CDR3 is given with its conserved first and last residue. The D gene is left open where the match is weak. Clone sizes are given selectively: once, few, many, or a class where the clone is expanded.

J	size	D	V	DNA	CDR3
TRBJ2-1	NA	TRBD1	TRBV7-2	TGTGCCAGCAGTCCCGGACAGGGGAACTACAATGAGCAGTTCTTC	CASSPGQGNYNEQFF
TRBJ1-6	NA	NA	TRBV4-3	TGCGCCAGCAGCCAAGGAGAATCAGGCTCCTATAATTCACCCCTCCACTTT	CASSQGESGSYNSPLHF
TRBJ1-5	NA	NA	TRBV4-1	TGCGCCAGCAGCCACAACTTTAAGGGGCGCGCGAGCGAGCCCCAGCATTTT	CASSHNFKGRASEPQHF
TRBJ1-1	NA	TRBD1	TRBV7-8	TGTGCCAGCAGCTACGGACAGGGGAGAACTGAAGCTTTCTTT	CASSYGQGRTEAFF
TRBJ2-7	NA	NA	TRBV11-2	TGTGCCAGCAGCTCACTTACAGGGAGAAGGACCTACGAGCAGTACTTC	CASSSLTGRRTYEQYF
TRBJ2-7	NA	NA	TRBV2	TGTGCCAGCAAGAAAGGGGCCAATCTCTACGAGCAGTACTTC	CASKKGANLYEQYF
TRBJ1-1	once	NA	TRBV9	TGTGCCAGCAGCGTAGAAGGGGCGGTCTACACTGAAGCTTTCTTT	CASSVEGAVYTEAFF
TRBJ1-4	NA	TRBD1	TRBV28	TGTGCCAGCAGTTCGGGCGGGACAGCCGAAAAACTGTTTTTT	CASSSGGTAEKLFF
TRBJ2-5	NA	TRBD2	TRBV4-2	TGTGCCAGCAGCCAGGCGGGGGAATTCGGTGAGACCCAGTACTTC	CASSQAGEFGETQYF
TRBJ2-1	once	TRBD2	TRBV7-2	TGTGCCAGCAGCGGGGACTATTTTGAGCAGTTCTTC	CASSGDYFEQFF
TRBJ2-3	NA	NA	TRBV12-2	TGTGCAAGTCGCCCGGTTGGAATACTCCTTAAGGGGGCAGATACGCAGTATTTT	CASRPVGILLKGADTQYF
TRBJ2-2	NA	NA	TRBV7-2	TGTGCCAGCAGCTTAGCCGGGGAGCTGTTTTTT	CASSLAGELFF
TRBJ2-7	NA	NA	TRBV9	TGTGCCAGCAGCCCCGAGGGGGGCTTACAGGGTCAAAGGCAGTACTTC	CASSPEGGLQGQRQYF
TRBJ1-5	NA	NA	TRBV19	TGTGCCAGTAGTGCGCCCGTCAATCAGCCCCAGCATTTT	CASSAPVNQPQHF
TRBJ1-3	NA	NA	TRBV7-2	TGTGCCAGCAGCCTTACTTTGGGTGGAAACACCATATATTTT	CASSLTLGGNTIYF
TRBJ2-7	NA	NA	TRBV3-1/TRBV3-2	TGTGCCAGCAGCCAAGCCCCCGTGGCAGGGGCCTACGAGCAGTACTTC	CASSQAPVAGAYEQYF
TRBJ2-1	NA	TRBD1	TRBV2	TGTGCCAGCAGTACGTCCACAGGGGTCGAGCAGTTCTTC	CASSTSTGVEQFF
TRBJ1-1	NA	NA	TRBV9	TGTGCCAGCAGCGGATCCCCAACAAGGAACACTGAAGCTTTCTTT	CASSGSPTRNTEAFF
TRBJ2-3	NA	TRBD1	TRBV7-2	TGTGCCAGCAGCCCCCCTCAGGGGGTAAAAGATACGCAGTATTTT	CASSPPQGVKDTQYF
TRBJ2-1	NA	TRBD2	TRBV4-3	TGCGCCAGCAGCCAGGATATACTAGCGGGAGGGGACAATGAGCAGTTCTTC	CASSQDILAGGDNEQFF
TRBJ2-7	few	NA	TRBV10-1	TGCGCCAGCAGTGAGACGGGTCGGAGTGTTTACGAGCAGTACTTC	CASSETGRSVYEQYF
TRBJ2-7	once	TRBD2	TRBV4-1	TGCGCCAGCAGCCAAGTAGCGGGAGGCCCCTACGAGCAGTACTTC	CASSQVAGGPYEQYF
TRBJ1-1	NA	TRBD1	TRBV11-2	TGTGCCAGCAGCTTAGGGAGGGGACAGAGGAACACTGAAGCTTTCTTT	CASSLGRGQRNTEAFF
TRBJ1-1	once	NA	TRBV12-3/TRBV12-4	TGTGCCAGCAGCCCGACAGGTCTCACTGAAGCTTTCTTT	CASSPTGLTEAFF
TRBJ2-3	few	NA	TRBV10-1	TGCGCCAGCAGTTCCCGGGGGTCGGGCACAGATACGCAGTATTTT	CASSSRGSGTDTQYF
TRBJ2-5	NA	NA	TRBV5-6	TGTGCCAGCAGCTCGACAGTACAAGAGACCCAGTACTTC	CASSSTVQETQYF
TRBJ1-3	NA	NA	TRBV7-9	TGTGCCAGCAGCTTTGGGAGTTTGAGGTCTGGAAACACCATATATTTT	CASSFGSLRSGNTIYF
TRBJ1-1	NA	NA	TRBV12-3/TRBV12-4	TGTGCCAGCAGTTTAGCCCAGACTGAAGCTTTCTTT	CASSLAQTEAFF
TRBJ1-5	NA	TRBD1	TRBV3-1/TRBV3-2	TGTGCCAGCAGCCAAGACTGGACAGGGGGTGCAGGTCAGCCCCAGCATTTT	CASSQDWTGGAGQPQHF
TRBJ2-1	NA	NA	TRBV7-9	TGTGCCAGCAGCTTAGTAAGGGGGGACCACCTCTCCTACAATGAGCAGTTCTTC	CASSLVRGDHLSYNEQFF
TRBJ2-1	NA	TRBD2	TRBV18	TGTGCCAGCTCACCACGGGGGACTAGCGGTTACAATGAGCAGTTCTTC	CASSPRGTSGYNEQFF
TRBJ1-1	NA	NA	TRBV5-1	TGCGCCAGCAGATTGGGGTTTTCGAACACTGAAGCTTTCTTT	CASRLGFSNTEAFF
TRBJ1-5	NA	NA	TRBV19	TGTGCCAGTAGTATACGGCCGGAGAGGATAAATCAGCCCCAGCATTTT	CASSIRPERINQPQHF
TRBJ1-5	NA	NA	TRBV6-5	TGTGCCTCAGCAAGGGGCCCCAATCAGCCCCAGCATTTT	CASARGPNQPQHF
TRBJ2-1	once	TRBD2	TRBV7-6	TGTGCCAGCAGCTCCAGACTAGCGGGAGGGAATGATGAGCAGTTCTTC	CASSSRLAGGNDEQFF
TRBJ2-7	NA	NA	TRBV6-5	TGTGCCAGCAGATCCCCGGTGAGTTACGAGCAGTACTTC	CASRSPVSYEQYF
TRBJ2-5	NA	TRBD2	TRBV28	TGTGCCAGCAGTGTTAGCGGGGGTAGGGAGACCCAGTACTTC	CASSVSGGRETQYF
TRBJ1-1	NA	NA	TRBV6-2/TRBV6-3	TGTGCCAGCAGCCTAGGAACCCCACCTGAAGCTTTCTTT	CASSLGTPPEAFF
TRBJ1-1	NA	NA	TRBV12-3/TRBV12-4	TGTGCCAGCAGCTCCTGGGACGGACTTGAAGCTTTCTTT	CASSSWDGLEAFF
TRBJ1-2	NA	NA	TRBV5-6	TGTGCCAGCAGCTTGCCCACAGGGTTAGGCGGCTACACCTTC	CASSLPTGLGGYTF
TRBJ1-2	NA	NA	TRBV4-1	TGCGCCAGCAGCCACGAAAATATGGAGCGAAGCGGGTCAGGCTATGGCTACACCTTC	CASSHENMERSGSGYGYTF
TRBJ1-1	NA	TRBD1	TRBV19	TGTGCCAGTAGTACCCCAGGGGGCCGGACTGAAGCTTTCTTT	CASSTPGGRTEAFF
TRBJ1-1	NA	NA	TRBV2	TGTGCCAGCGGTAAGATCGACAGGGAAGCTTTCTTT	CASGKIDREAFF
TRBJ2-2	NA	NA	TRBV20-1	TGCAGTGCTAGTAGTGGCACCGGGGAGCTGTTTTTT	CSASSGTGELFF